A selection of T cell receptor beta chains follows, all from one sample in a study of human T cells and chemical hapten exposure. MiXCR, applied by TCRdb to the RACE reads, yields one record per CDR3 protein. The sample has about 68,000 distinct CDR3 sequences, roughly 11% seen once. The starting material was whole blood, obtained in connection with sensitization to the hapten diphenylcyclopropenone (DPC). The receptors come from a woman aged 50 to 60 with alopecia areata. Some clones in this sample may be carry-over from other donors' samples. CDR3s include the opening cysteine and the closing phenylalanine or tryptophan. D genes are given only for firm matches. Some rows have no size entry. The others give once, few or many, or a class for an expanded clone.

D: NA
size: many
J: TRBJ2-7
V: TRBV20-1
DNA: TGCAGTGCGCACCGACGGGACTCCTCCTACGAGCAGTACTTC
CDR3: CSAHRRDSSYEQYF

D: NA
size: many
J: TRBJ1-1
V: TRBV20-1
DNA: TGCAGTGCCCCGAGGAACACTGAAGCTTTCTTT
CDR3: CSAPRNTEAFF

D: NA
size: few
J: TRBJ1-1
V: TRBV12-3/TRBV12-4
DNA: TGTGCCAGCAGTTTATTCAAGGGTGCCACTGAAGCTTTCTTT
CDR3: CASSLFKGATEAFF

D: TRBD1
size: few
J: TRBJ1-6
V: TRBV10-2
DNA: TGCGCCAGCGGCCGGGACAGGGGGCGAGGTCTGGATTCACCCCTCCACTTT
CDR3: CASGRDRGRGLDSPLHF

D: NA
size: many
J: TRBJ2-2
V: TRBV6-2/TRBV6-3
DNA: TGTGCCAGCGGGGACACCGGGGAGCTGTTTTTT
CDR3: CASGDTGELFF

D: NA
size: NA
J: TRBJ1-4
V: TRBV9
DNA: TGTGCCAGCAGCGTAGGACAGAAAAATGAAAAACTGTTTTTT
CDR3: CASSVGQKNEKLFF

D: NA
size: NA
J: TRBJ1-1
V: TRBV6-1
DNA: TGTGCCAGCAGGCAGGACGAAATTGGCACTGAAGCTTTCTTT
CDR3: CASRQDEIGTEAFF

D: TRBD1
size: many
J: TRBJ2-4
V: TRBV20-1
DNA: TGCAGTGCTAGGGATTTAGGGGGCAGGGTCAAAAACATTCAGTACTTC
CDR3: CSARDLGGRVKNIQYF

D: NA
size: NA
J: TRBJ2-5
V: TRBV28
DNA: TGTGCCAGCAGTTTAGACTCCAGAGAGACCCAGTACTTC
CDR3: CASSLDSRETQYF

D: NA
size: few
J: TRBJ1-6
V: TRBV6-1
DNA: TGTGCCAGCAGCCTGCCGCCCAACTCCTATAATTCACCCCTCCACTTT
CDR3: CASSLPPNSYNSPLHF

D: NA
size: NA
J: TRBJ2-5
V: TRBV10-3
DNA: TGTGCCATCAGTCACAAGTACCAAGAGACCCAGTACTTC
CDR3: CAISHKYQETQYF

D: NA
size: NA
J: TRBJ1-5
V: TRBV28
DNA: TGTGCCAGCAGTTTTTCCAGGACAGCAAATCAGCCCCAGCATTTT
CDR3: CASSFSRTANQPQHF

D: TRBD1
size: few
J: TRBJ2-7
V: TRBV7-2
DNA: TGTGCCAGCAGCTCGTTGACAGGGGGCGCGCAGTACTTC
CDR3: CASSSLTGGAQYF

D: NA
size: NA
J: TRBJ1-2
V: TRBV28
DNA: TGTGCCTCGAAATCGTTAGACTACACCTTC
CDR3: CASKSLDYTF

D: NA
size: NA
J: TRBJ2-5
V: TRBV25-1
DNA: TGTGCCAGCACGCCACATGGCCAAGAGACCCAGTACTTC
CDR3: CASTPHGQETQYF

D: NA
size: NA
J: TRBJ2-1
V: TRBV5-4
DNA: TGTGCCAGCAGCTCCTATACCTCCTACAATGAGCAGTTCTTC
CDR3: CASSSYTSYNEQFF

D: NA
size: many
J: TRBJ2-7
V: TRBV18
DNA: TGTGCCAGCTCACCCCTCTACGAGCAGTACTTC
CDR3: CASSPLYEQYF

D: NA
size: NA
J: TRBJ1-1
V: TRBV5-5
DNA: TGTGCCAGCAGCTTGGCAGGAGGCATGAACACTGAAGCTTTCTTT
CDR3: CASSLAGGMNTEAFF

D: NA
size: NA
J: TRBJ1-1
V: TRBV7-2
DNA: TGTGCCAGCAGGTCGACAGGTTTGAACACTGAAGCTTTCTTT
CDR3: CASRSTGLNTEAFF

D: NA
size: many
J: TRBJ1-3
V: TRBV7-2
DNA: TGTGCCAGCAGCCAATGGGAGGGGGCTGGAAACACCATATATTTT
CDR3: CASSQWEGAGNTIYF

D: NA
size: NA
J: TRBJ2-5
V: TRBV7-3
DNA: TGTGCCAGCAGTATTCACAGCGGCAGTGGGCGCGGAGAGACCCAGTACTTC
CDR3: CASSIHSGSGRGETQYF

D: TRBD2
size: once
J: TRBJ2-5
V: TRBV10-3
DNA: TGTGCCATCAGTCCCGGACTAGCGGAGGGGGAGACCCAGTACTTC
CDR3: CAISPGLAEGETQYF

D: TRBD1
size: many
J: TRBJ2-1
V: TRBV5-1
DNA: TGCGCCAGCAGCTCCGGGACAGGGACGACTGAGCAGTTCTTC
CDR3: CASSSGTGTTEQFF

D: TRBD1
size: many
J: TRBJ1-1
V: TRBV29-1
DNA: TGCAGCGTTGTCTTCGTGGGACAGCTGAACACTGAAGCTTTCTTT
CDR3: CSVVFVGQLNTEAFF

D: TRBD2
size: NA
J: TRBJ2-2
V: TRBV20-1
DNA: TGCAGTGCTAGAAAGGTAGCGGGGACCTTCACCGGGAAGCTGTTTTTT
CDR3: CSARKVAGTFTGKLFF

D: TRBD1
size: few
J: TRBJ2-1
V: TRBV28
DNA: TGTGCCAGCAGGCCGGCGGGACAGGAGGGCAATGAGCAGTTCTTC
CDR3: CASRPAGQEGNEQFF

D: NA
size: NA
J: TRBJ1-1
V: TRBV20-1
DNA: TGCAGTGCTAGAGGGGGTTGGGACACTGAAGCTTTCTTT
CDR3: CSARGGWDTEAFF

D: TRBD2
size: NA
J: TRBJ2-1
V: TRBV20-1
DNA: TGCAGTGCTAGAGTATTTGCGGGGGGTCCTGTGGACTATGAGCAGTTCTTC
CDR3: CSARVFAGGPVDYEQFF

D: NA
size: NA
J: TRBJ1-4
V: TRBV9
DNA: TGTGCCAGCAGCCTTCAACCTGCAACTAATGAAAAACTGTTTTTT
CDR3: CASSLQPATNEKLFF

D: NA
size: few
J: TRBJ1-4
V: TRBV3-1
DNA: TGTGCCAGCAGCCACAAGGGATTGTTTACAGGAGAAAATGAAAAACTGTTTTTT
CDR3: CASSHKGLFTGENEKLFF

D: TRBD1
size: many
J: TRBJ2-7
V: TRBV6-6
DNA: TGTGCCAGCAGTTGGGGACAGGGGTTCTCCTACGAGCAGTACTTC
CDR3: CASSWGQGFSYEQYF

D: NA
size: many
J: TRBJ1-2
V: TRBV29-1
DNA: TGCAGCGGGAGACACAACTATGGCTACACCTTC
CDR3: CSGRHNYGYTF

D: NA
size: NA
J: TRBJ2-1
V: TRBV29-1
DNA: TGCAGCGTTTTTACAGGATACAATGAGCAGTTCTTC
CDR3: CSVFTGYNEQFF

D: TRBD2
size: many
J: TRBJ2-3
V: TRBV6-1
DNA: TGTGCCAGCAGTGGACTAGCGGGATCAGATACGCAGTATTTT
CDR3: CASSGLAGSDTQYF

D: TRBD2
size: many
J: TRBJ2-5
V: TRBV27
DNA: TGTGCCAGCAGAAGGGTGGCGGGAGGCCAAGAGACCCAGTACTTC
CDR3: CASRRVAGGQETQYF

D: NA
size: many
J: TRBJ2-3
V: TRBV29-1
DNA: TGCAGCGTCGAAGGGGAGGCCCTCACAGATACGCAGTATTTT
CDR3: CSVEGEALTDTQYF

D: TRBD2
size: many
J: TRBJ2-3
V: TRBV30
DNA: TGTGCCTGGAGTATATGGGGGGGAGGCACAGATACGCAGTATTTT
CDR3: CAWSIWGGGTDTQYF

D: NA
size: many
J: TRBJ2-1
V: TRBV7-9
DNA: TGTGCCAGCAACCCTCCTAGCGATAATGAGCAGTTCTTC
CDR3: CASNPPSDNEQFF

D: NA
size: few
J: TRBJ2-3
V: TRBV4-2
DNA: TGTGCCAGCAGCCAAGAATTAGCTGCGCAGTATTTT
CDR3: CASSQELAAQYF

D: NA
size: NA
J: TRBJ2-1
V: TRBV7-3
DNA: TGTGCCAGCAGCCCGCGACCTAAAAATGAGCAGTTCTTC
CDR3: CASSPRPKNEQFF

D: TRBD2
size: many
J: TRBJ2-7
V: TRBV3-1
DNA: TGTGCCAGCAGCCAGGGACTAGCGGGGACCTACGAGCAGTACTTC
CDR3: CASSQGLAGTYEQYF

D: NA
size: few
J: TRBJ2-7
V: TRBV3-1
DNA: TGTGCCAGCAGCCAAGCGGGTTACGAGCAGTACTTC
CDR3: CASSQAGYEQYF

D: TRBD1
size: NA
J: TRBJ1-2
V: TRBV20-1
DNA: TGCAGTGCTAGAAAGCATCGACAGGGCCCTAACTATGGCTACACCTTC
CDR3: CSARKHRQGPNYGYTF

D: TRBD2
size: few
J: TRBJ2-3
V: TRBV5-1
DNA: TGCGCCAGCAGCACGACTAGCGGTAGCACAGATACGCAGTATTTT
CDR3: CASSTTSGSTDTQYF

D: NA
size: many
J: TRBJ1-1
V: TRBV11-2
DNA: TGTGCCAGCAGCTTAGGCAGGGGTGAGGGGATGAGCACTGAAGCTTTCTTT
CDR3: CASSLGRGEGMSTEAFF